The 8 T cell receptor beta chains given below trace back to one sample, sequenced in a study of cytomegalovirus exposure and HLA in healthy donors. PCR was performed using 60 Vbeta and 13 Jbeta primers. Method: immunoSEQ multiplex PCR; TCRdb's copy keeps in-frame clones and lacks some. The sample has approximately 190,000 clones; around 88% are singletons. Sequencing used PBMCs. The origin of the receptors is a man aged 40-50 years in good health and CMV-seropositive.

This clone has only one observation. The V and J genes are TRBV11-2 and TRBJ2-1; D is undetermined. The CDR3 runs 14 residues. Germline V gene sequence: CDR1 SGHAT, CDR2 FQNNGV. V lost 5 bases and J 4 bases, leaving 12 bases between the germline ends. CDR3 sequence: CASSPPEKYNEQFF. CDR3 in DNA: TGTGCCAGCAGCCCGCCGGAGAAGTACAATGAGCAGTTCTTC.

This clone was observed once. The gene calls are TRBV5-5 and TRBJ2-7, with D possibly TRBD1 on 6 matching bases. V shed 0 bases and J shed 4 bases, with 11 bases lying between them. Germline values: CDR1 SGHKS, CDR2 YYEKEE (reference sequence). This CDR3 has 14 amino acids. CDR3 sequence reads: CASSLVAGTYEQYF. CDR3 nucleotide sequence: TGTGCCAGCAGCTTGGTTGCAGGGACATACGAGCAGTACTTC.

This chain connects TRBV5-4 to TRBJ2-2, with 8 bases matching TRBD2. CDR3 length: 15 residues. V trimming: 1 base; J trimming: 6 bases; junction bases outside the gene matches: 5. CDR1 and CDR2 from the germline V gene are SGHNT and YYREEE (reference sequence). The CDR3 sequence: CASSLSGRVSGELFF. CDR3 coding DNA: TGTGCCAGCAGCTTGAGCGGGAGAGTCTCCGGGGAGCTGTTTTTT.

This clone was counted once. This chain links TRBV20-1 with TRBJ2-5; D not resolved. The last part of the DNA fits TRBJ2-7 better; the J call may be wrong. Germline lookup yields CDR1 DFQATT and CDR2 SNEGSKA (reference sequence). The CDR3 extends over 11 amino acids. The CDR3 sequence: CSASLRGEQYF. The CDR3 DNA reads TGCAGTGCTAGTCTGAGAGGCGAGCAGTACTTC.

The rearrangement joins TRBV4-2 to TRBJ2-1, with 7 bases aligning to TRBD1. The trim removed 3 bases at V and 5 bases at J, leaving 13 bases unmatched. Germline V gene lookup returns CDR1 LGHNA and CDR2 YNFKEQ. This CDR3 is built from 17 residues. The CDR3 DNA reads TGTGCCAGCAGCCACGGGGAAGACAGGGTGGGTGACAATGAGCAGTTCTTC. This sequence encodes CASSHGEDRVGDNEQFF.

V gene TRBV6-1 combines with J gene TRBJ2-7; D is possibly TRBD2 (5 bases). The germline V and J ends were trimmed by 8 bases and 2 bases, with 16 bases remaining between them. This CDR3 comprises 14 residues. Germline V CDR1 and CDR2: MNHNS, SASEGT. This CDR3 reads CASASSTKAYEQYF. The CDR3 DNA reads as TGTGCCAGCGCTTCTTCGACTAAAGCCTACGAGCAGTACTTC.

The chain couples TRBV5-1 to TRBJ2-2, with D perhaps TRBD2 (6 bases). The CDR3 is made up of 15 amino acids. Germline CDR1 is SGHRS and CDR2 is YFSETQ. Trimming took 3 bases from V and 4 from J, leaving 13 bases between them. CDR3 residues: CASSWRDGSTGELFF. In DNA form, the CDR3 reads TGCGCCAGCAGCTGGAGGGACGGATCCACCGGGGAGCTGTTTTTT.

As for this clone: At one of its ends the junction is not consistent with the germline gene, which may arise from a read error. The chain uses TRBV7-9 and TRBJ2-3, with a possible D match to TRBD2 (5 bases). The CDR3 is 12 residues long. The germline V gene has CDR1 SEHNR and CDR2 FQNEAQ (reference sequence). This chain's CDR3 is CSSSSSGDTQYF. The CDR3 DNA sequence: TGTTCCAGCAGCTCATCGGGGGATACGCAGTATTTT.